The 25 T cell receptor beta chains in this list originate from one sample, sequenced in a study of cytomegalovirus exposure and HLA in healthy donors. PCR used 60 Vbeta primers and 13 Jbeta primers. Assay: immunoSEQ multiplex PCR; the TCRdb copy retains only in-frame clones and omits some. The sample has fewer than 110,000 clones; about 74% are singletons. The sample comprised PBMCs. The source of these receptors is a woman aged 35 to 49 in good health and CMV-seropositive.

The V call is TRBV30, the J call TRBJ1-4; D gene unclear. There are 14 residues in the CDR3. The germline V and J ends were trimmed by 3 bases and 6 bases, with 14 bases remaining between them. Germline CDR1 is GTSNPN and CDR2 is SVGIG (reference sequence). CDR3 nucleotide sequence: TGTGCCTGGAGCCACTCTATGATGTATGAAAAACTGTTTTTT. Translated: CAWSHSMMYEKLFF.

In this sample, this clone turned up once. This CDR3 reads CSVATSGLGEKLFF. CDR3 nucleotide sequence: TGCAGCGTGGCTACATCCGGACTGGGTGAAAAACTGTTTTTT. V and J are TRBV29-1 and TRBJ1-4; D gene ambiguous. Germline CDR1 reads SQVTM; CDR2 reads ANQGSEA. Trimming pared 6 bases from V and 7 bases from J, leaving 18 bases between. The CDR3 sequence is 14 residues long.

The V call is TRBV4-2, the J call TRBJ1-2, with D hard to call. CDR1 LGHNA and CDR2 YNFKEQ come from the germline V gene. Trimming pared 0 bases from V and 2 bases from J, leaving 7 bases between. The CDR3 extends over 14 amino acids. The CDR3 nucleotides read TGTGCCAGCAGCCAAGAGGAGAGAAACTATGGCTACACCTTC. Amino acid sequence: CASSQEERNYGYTF.

The V call is TRBV7-2, the J call TRBJ1-1; weak D call: TRBD1 (6 bases). The CDR3 loop spans 15 amino acids. The germline V and J ends were trimmed by 5 bases and 0 bases, with 13 bases remaining between them. Germline CDR1 reads SGHTA; CDR2 reads FQGNSA. The CDR3 loop is CASSPSGQLNTEAFF. In DNA form, the CDR3 reads TGTGCCAGCAGCCCGTCGGGACAATTGAACACTGAAGCTTTCTTT.

This clone was found a few times. This rearrangement joins TRBV5-4 to TRBJ2-3; 11 bases map to TRBD1. V shed 4 bases and J 3 bases; nucleotides not matched to a gene: 4. The CDR3 loop spans 15 amino acids. CDR1 and CDR2 (germline): SGHNT, YYREEE (reference sequence). The CDR3 here is CASSSGDRGTDTQYF. The CDR3, as DNA: TGTGCCAGCAGCAGCGGGGACAGGGGGACAGATACGCAGTATTTT.

V is TRBV6-6 and J is TRBJ1-4; D is perhaps TRBD1 (5 bases). This CDR3 is 10 amino acids long. Trimming left V 10 bases short and J 12 bases short, with 12 bases between. The V gene's germline CDR1 is MNHNY and CDR2 SVGAGI (reference sequence). The CDR3 is CATGGGELFF. The CDR3 DNA reads TGTGCCACGGGGGGGGGAGAACTGTTTTTT.

The chain carries TRBV4-1 and TRBJ1-2; 7 nucleotides align to TRBD1. This CDR3 region has 16 residues. With V trimmed by 0 bases and J by 7 bases, 11 bases remained unmatched. Germline V CDR1 and CDR2: MGHRA, YSYEKL. The CDR3 sequence: CASSQDLGQFFGGYTF. The CDR3, as DNA: TGCGCCAGCAGCCAAGATCTGGGACAGTTTTTTGGTGGCTACACCTTC.

The chain is built from TRBV5-8 and TRBJ2-7; D is uncertain. CDR1 is SGHTS, CDR2 YDEGEE, per germline. The CDR3 is 14 residues long. V was trimmed by 4 bases and J by 5 bases, leaving 16 bases between them. The CDR3 reads CASSQAGTIHEQYF. The CDR3 nucleotides read TGTGCCAGCAGCCAGGCAGGAACAATACACGAGCAGTACTTC.

The chain carries TRBV7-2 and TRBJ1-1, with 7 bases that match TRBD1. The CDR3 length is 15 residues. Trimming removed 0 bases from V and 1 base from J; junction bases left unmatched: 2. Germline V gene sequence: CDR1 SGHTA, CDR2 FQGNSA. The DNA of the CDR3 is TGTGCCAGCAGCTTAGCAGGGACAGCGAACACTGAAGCTTTCTTT. Translating gives CASSLAGTANTEAFF.

V and J are TRBV28 and TRBJ2-7, with 7 bases identical to TRBD1. V lost 4 bases and J lost 2; bases outside the gene matches: 5. The CDR3 runs 14 residues. Germline lookup yields CDR1 MDHEN and CDR2 SYDVKM. As DNA, the CDR3 is TGTGCCAGCAGTTCCGGGACAGTAGCCTACGAGCAGTACTTC. Amino acids: CASSSGTVAYEQYF.

This chain links TRBV18 with TRBJ1-2; D is uncertain. The V end was cut by 3 bases, the J end by 7 bases, with 9 bases between. This CDR3 has 12 amino acids. Germline CDR1 and CDR2: KGHSH and LQKENI. This CDR3 reads CASSPNSRGYTF. The DNA for the CDR3 is TGTGCCAGCTCACCCAACAGCCGTGGCTACACCTTC.

The rearrangement uses TRBV30 and TRBJ2-3; TRBD1 agrees at 9 bases. V was pared by 5 bases and J by 3 bases, with 9 bases of the junction left unmatched. The CDR3 runs to 15 residues. Germline V gene data show CDR1 as GTSNPN and CDR2 as SVGIG (reference sequence). The CDR3 loop is CAWASGTGRTDTQYF. The CDR3, as DNA: TGTGCCTGGGCTTCCGGGACAGGGCGAACAGATACGCAGTATTTT.

The chain links TRBV11-2 to TRBJ1-5; D not resolved. Germline CDR1 reads SGHAT; CDR2 reads FQNNGV. The CDR3 extends over 14 amino acids. Trimming left V 5 bases short and J 4 bases short, with 12 bases between. The CDR3 region is CASSPPGVNQPQHF. The DNA of the CDR3 is TGTGCCAGCAGCCCCCCCGGGGTGAATCAGCCCCAGCATTTT.

This clone was found a few times. The V gene is TRBV4-3, the J gene TRBJ1-3, with D possibly TRBD1 on 5 matching bases. The germline gives CDR1 LGHNA, CDR2 YSLEER. The V gene lost 4 bases and the J gene lost 3 bases, with 13 bases spanning the gap. This CDR3 contains 15 residues. The CDR3: CASSRDSSGGNTIYF. The CDR3 DNA sequence: TGCGCCAGCAGCCGCGACAGCTCCGGTGGAAACACCATATATTTT.

The chain links TRBV5-1 to TRBJ2-1, with D possibly matching TRBD1 (6 bases). This CDR3 has 16 residues. V lost 4 bases, J lost 0 bases, and 14 bases lay in between. The germline V gene has CDR1 SGHRS and CDR2 YFSETQ. CDR3 nucleotides: TGCGCCAGCAGCCCCGGACAGACCAGCTCCTACAATGAGCAGTTCTTC. Amino acid sequence: CASSPGQTSSYNEQFF.

This clone was seen more than once but under ten times. J is TRBJ1-6 and V is TRBV6-5, with TRBD1 matching over 9 bases. Germline V gene data show CDR1 as MNHEY and CDR2 as SVGAGI. V was clipped by 0 bases and J by 7 bases; unmatched bases: 4. The CDR3 consists of 16 residues. CDR3 coding DNA: TGTGCCAGCAGTTACTCGACAGGGGGATTGAATTCACCCCTCCACTTT. Translated, it gives CASSYSTGGLNSPLHF.

The chain recombines TRBV5-4 with TRBJ1-2; a possible D gene is TRBD1 (6 bases). Trimming took off 4 bases at V and 2 bases at J, with 12 bases between the two ends. CDR3 size: 14 residues. CDR1 is SGHNT and CDR2 is YYREEE in the germline V gene (reference sequence). The CDR3 sequence: CASSPPDRNYGYTF. CDR3 bases: TGTGCCAGCAGCCCACCCGACAGGAACTATGGCTACACCTTC.

This clone has more than one count but fewer than ten. The chain has TRBV2 and TRBJ2-7; perhaps TRBD1 as D (5 bases). Germline V gene lookup returns CDR1 SNHLY and CDR2 FYNNEI. The V end lost 6 bases, the J end lost 7 bases, and 10 bases lay between the germline ends. CDR3 length: 11 residues. The CDR3 coding sequence is TGTGCCAGCAGCTCTGACAGTGAGCAGTACTTC. As protein: CASSSDSEQYF.

The chain uses TRBV2 and TRBJ1-1, with D perhaps matching TRBD1 (6 bases). V dropped 3 bases and J dropped 1 base, with 6 bases sitting between them. The germline gives CDR1 SNHLY, CDR2 FYNNEI. The CDR3 has 13 amino acids. Written as DNA, the CDR3 is TGTGCCAGCAGTGAGGGGGCGAACACTGAAGCTTTCTTT. Amino acid sequence: CASSEGANTEAFF.

J is TRBJ2-1 and V is TRBV2, with 7 bases identical to TRBD1. The V segment lost 6 bases and the J segment 4 bases; nucleotides outside the gene matches: 6. The germline gives CDR1 SNHLY, CDR2 FYNNEI. There are 14 residues in the CDR3. DNA for the CDR3: TGTGCCAGCAGAGGGGACAGTACATACAATGAGCAGTTCTTC. Translation: CASRGDSTYNEQFF.

This rearrangement joins TRBV5-1 to TRBJ2-7, with 8 bases matching TRBD1. The CDR3 consists of 15 residues. V dropped 4 bases and J dropped 2; count of bases not matched to a gene: 8. The germline V gene encodes CDR1 SGHRS and CDR2 YFSETQ. In DNA, the CDR3 is TGCGCCAGCAGCCTAGGACAGGGTGGGCCCTACGAGCAGTACTTC. This sequence encodes CASSLGQGGPYEQYF.

The gene calls are TRBV29-1 and TRBJ2-6; TRBD1 matches 7 bases. V was clipped by 4 bases and J by 0 bases; unmatched bases: 6. Germline V gene data show CDR1 as SQVTM and CDR2 as ANQGSEA. There are 16 residues in the CDR3. For the CDR3, the DNA is TGCAGCGTTGCCGGGACAGTAAGCTCTGGGGCCAACGTCCTGACTTTC. Its protein is CSVAGTVSSGANVLTF.

The rearrangement links TRBV6-1 to TRBJ2-1, with 10 nucleotides matching TRBD2. The CDR3 is made up of 17 amino acids. Trimming took 1 base from V and 4 from J; bases not matched to a gene: 7. The germline V gene encodes CDR1 MNHNS and CDR2 SASEGT. The CDR3 sequence: CASSEVLAGGMYNEQFF. In DNA, the CDR3 is TGTGCCAGCAGTGAAGTCTTAGCGGGGGGCATGTACAATGAGCAGTTCTTC.

The chain carries TRBV7-9 and TRBJ1-2; a possible D gene is TRBD1 (6 bases). V was trimmed by 5 bases and J by 2 bases, leaving 9 bases between them. The CDR3 sequence is 13 residues long. Per the germline V gene, CDR1 is SEHNR and CDR2 is FQNEAQ (reference sequence). CDR3 bases: TGTGCCAGCAGCACTGGACAGAACTATGGCTACACCTTC. It encodes CASSTGQNYGYTF. The variable domain in full, completed from reference TRBV7-9 and TRBJ1-2, reads DTGVSQNPRHKITKRGQNVTFRCDPISEHNRLYWYRQTLGQGPEFLTYFQNEAQLEKSRLLSDRFSAERPKGSFSTLEIQRTEQGDSAMYLCASSTGQNYGYTFGSGTRLTVV.

The chain recombines TRBV18 with TRBJ1-1; no reliable D call. Germline V gene lookup returns CDR1 KGHSH and CDR2 LQKENI. The ends were cut back, 6 bases at V and 8 bases at J, with 13 bases in the middle. The CDR3 is 12 residues long. CDR3 sequence reads: CASSSSVWEAFF. The CDR3 coding sequence is TGTGCCAGCTCCTCGTCGGTCTGGGAAGCTTTCTTT.